Below, 29 T cell receptor beta chains from the same sample are listed, as sequenced in a study of CD8 T cell repertoires and HIV-1 epitope variants. The protocol was immunoSEQ multiplex PCR, while the TCRdb copy is restricted to in-frame clones and leaves out a portion. Here the sample spans about 95,000 clones, almost 75% being singletons. Sequencing input: uncultured baseline CD8+ T cells from peripheral blood mononuclear cells (PBMCs). These receptors originate from a male donor with HIV.

This clone was picked up a small number of times. The rearrangement uses TRBV4-3 and TRBJ2-5, with 12 bases lining up with TRBD1. The ends lost 0 bases at V and 1 base at J; junction bases unmatched: 15. The CDR3 length is 21 residues. From germline, CDR1 is LGHNA and CDR2 YSLEER. The CDR3 spells CASSQDLSGQGALGPQETQYF. The CDR3, as DNA: TGCGCCAGCAGCCAAGATCTCTCGGGACAGGGGGCCCTTGGTCCCCAAGAGACCCAGTACTTC.

This clone came up a few times. The chain couples TRBV4-2 to TRBJ2-4, with TRBD1 matching 9 bases. The CDR3 has 15 residues. Germline CDR1 and CDR2: LGHNA and YNFKEQ. V lost 3 bases, J lost 8 bases, and 8 bases stayed unmatched. The CDR3 region is CASSHGTGRGDIQYF. CDR3 DNA sequence: TGTGCCAGCAGCCACGGGACAGGGAGAGGGGACATTCAGTACTTC.

The rearrangement uses TRBV2 and TRBJ2-5; D call uncertain. The CDR3 sequence is 12 residues long. Per germline, CDR1 SNHLY and CDR2 FYNNEI. V was pared by 5 bases and J by 1 base, with 5 bases between. This CDR3 is CASSLTQETQYF. The CDR3 coding sequence is TGTGCCAGCAGTCTGACCCAAGAGACCCAGTACTTC.

This clone was detected a few times. The chain is built from TRBV4-1 and TRBJ2-3, with TRBD2 as a possible D gene (5 bases). Trimming shortened V by 0 bases and J by 4 bases, and 20 bases separated the two germline ends. This CDR3 region has 18 residues. Germline V gene sequence: CDR1 MGHRA, CDR2 YSYEKL. CDR3 nucleotide sequence: TGCGCCAGCAGCCAAGACAGCAGGACTCCTACTCCACCAGATACGCAGTATTTT. Residues: CASSQDSRTPTPPDTQYF.

The V call is TRBV11-2, the J call TRBJ2-1; possibly TRBD1 for D (5 bases). CDR1 and CDR2 from the germline V gene are SGHAT and FQNNGV. This CDR3 has 14 residues. Between the trimmed V and J ends, which lost 6 bases and 6 bases, there was a span of 15 bases. CDR3 sequence: CASSFQDNTNEQFF. CDR3 bases: TGTGCCAGCAGTTTCCAGGACAACACCAATGAGCAGTTCTTC. Based on the CDR3 plus reference TRBV11-2 and TRBJ2-1, the full variable domain is EAGVAQSPRYKIIEKRQSVAFWCNPISGHATLYWYQQILGQGPKLLIQFQNNGVVDDSQLPKDRFSAERLKGVDSTLKIQPAKLEDSAVYLCASSFQDNTNEQFFGPGTRLTVL.

The chain employs TRBV4-3 and TRBJ1-3; the match to TRBD1 covers 8 bases. The CDR3 totals 16 residues. Germline-derived CDR1 and CDR2 are LGHNA and YSLEER. After removal of 1 base from V and 0 bases from J, the junction contained 2 bases not matched to a gene. The CDR3 region is CASSQAGTGSGNTIYF. The CDR3 DNA reads TGCGCCAGCAGCCAAGCCGGGACAGGCTCTGGAAACACCATATATTTT.

Only a few counts were recorded for this clone. V gene TRBV27 combines with J gene TRBJ2-1, with TRBD2 as a possible D gene (6 bases). V was pared by 6 bases and J by 3 bases, with 18 bases between. Germline CDR1 reads MNHEY; CDR2 reads SMNVEV (reference sequence). This CDR3 comprises 16 residues. Here the CDR3 DNA reads TGTGCCAGCAGCGGGACTCCTCCCGCTCACTACAATGAGCAGTTCTTC. It yields the protein CASSGTPPAHYNEQFF.

This chain links TRBV11-3 with TRBJ2-1; D might be TRBD1 (6 bases). This CDR3 contains 14 residues. Deletions cut 3 bases from V and 5 bases from J, with 11 bases between. CDR1 is SGHNT and CDR2 is YENEEA in the germline V gene. CDR3 protein: CASSFRGYHNEQFF. In DNA form, the CDR3 reads TGTGCCAGCAGCTTCAGGGGCTATCACAATGAGCAGTTCTTC.

This clone showed up just a few times. The chain employs TRBV5-6 and TRBJ2-1; a possible D gene is TRBD1 (5 bases). The CDR3 has 14 residues. V was clipped by 1 base and J by 0 bases, with 5 bases between them. Germline assignment: CDR1 SGHDT and CDR2 YYEEEE. The CDR3: CASSLTGSYNEQFF. CDR3 coding DNA: TGTGCCAGCAGCTTGACAGGCTCCTACAATGAGCAGTTCTTC. The whole variable domain, filled in from reference TRBV5-6 and TRBJ2-1, reads DAGVTQSPTHLIKTRGQQVTLRCSPKSGHDTVSWYQQALGQGPQFIFQYYEEEERQRGNFPDRFSGHQFPNYSSELNVNALLLGDSALYLCASSLTGSYNEQFFGPGTRLTVL.

The rearrangement links TRBV9 to TRBJ2-7; a possible D gene is TRBD1 (5 bases). This CDR3 is built from 15 residues. V lost 5 bases and J 1 base, leaving 16 bases between the germline ends. The germline V gene encodes CDR1 SGDLS and CDR2 YYNGEE. The CDR3 region has the DNA TGTGCCAGCAGTACTGGGGCGGAATATTCCTACGAGCAGTACTTC. It is translated as CASSTGAEYSYEQYF.

The chain links TRBV15 to TRBJ2-7, with 8 bases identical to TRBD1. V lost 1 base and J lost 7; bases outside the gene matches: 6. The CDR3 sequence is 14 residues long. Per germline, CDR1 LNHNV and CDR2 YYDKDF (reference sequence). CDR3 sequence reads: CATSRAQGAREQYF. CDR3 DNA sequence: TGTGCCACCAGCAGAGCGCAGGGGGCTCGGGAGCAGTACTTC.

As DNA, the CDR3 is TGTGCCAGCAGCTTAAGACTAGCGCACGAGCAGTACTTC. Residues: CASSLRLAHEQYF. This sequence joins TRBV7-8 and TRBJ2-7; TRBD2 matches at 8 bases. V gave up 2 bases and J gave up 5 bases; unmatched junction bases: 2. From germline, CDR1 is SGHVS and CDR2 FQNEAQ. The CDR3 covers 13 residues. Combining the CDR3 with reference TRBV7-8 and TRBJ2-7 gives the whole variable domain GAGVSQSPRYKVAKRGQDVALRCDPISGHVSLFWYQQALGQGPEFLTYFQNEAQLDKSGLPSDRFFAERPEGSVSTLKIQRTQQEDSAVYLCASSLRLAHEQYFGPGTRLTVT.

The chain couples TRBV9 to TRBJ1-4, with TRBD1 matching over 8 bases. This CDR3 comprises 14 residues. In germline, CDR1 is SGDLS, CDR2 YYNGEE. J gave up 7 bases and V 0 bases, and 2 bases lay outside the gene matches. The CDR3 here is CASSVGQGTEKLFF. The CDR3 DNA follows: TGTGCCAGCAGCGTAGGACAGGGGACTGAAAAACTGTTTTTT.

This chain links TRBV5-8 with TRBJ2-7; 7 bases are shared with TRBD2. There are 13 residues in the CDR3. Germline V gene lookup returns CDR1 SGHTS and CDR2 YDEGEE. The trim removed 2 bases at V and 1 base at J, leaving 0 bases unmatched. CDR3 sequence: CASSFGGSYEQYF. The DNA for the CDR3 is TGTGCCAGCAGCTTCGGGGGGTCCTACGAGCAGTACTTC.

V usage is TRBV5-6 and J usage is TRBJ1-1, with D unresolved. This CDR3 is 18 amino acids long. V was trimmed by 2 bases and J by 1 base, leaving 21 bases between them. Germline loops: CDR1 SGHDT, CDR2 YYEEEE. The CDR3 here is CASSLYFVSGVQNTEAFF. The CDR3 nucleotides are TGTGCCAGCAGCTTATACTTCGTTAGCGGAGTGCAGAACACTGAAGCTTTCTTT. Full variable domain (rest looked up from reference TRBV5-6 and TRBJ1-1): DAGVTQSPTHLIKTRGQQVTLRCSPKSGHDTVSWYQQALGQGPQFIFQYYEEEERQRGNFPDRFSGHQFPNYSSELNVNALLLGDSALYLCASSLYFVSGVQNTEAFFGQGTRLTVV.

This clone was counted a few times. The chain employs TRBV5-1 and TRBJ2-3; perhaps TRBD2 as D (6 bases). CDR1 is SGHRS and CDR2 is YFSETQ in the germline V gene. The CDR3 is made up of 15 amino acids. Between the trimmed V and J ends, which lost 6 bases and 0 bases, there was a span of 14 bases. The CDR3 nucleotides read TGCGCCAGCACTCCTCGGGGGATTAGCACAGATACGCAGTATTTT. Residues: CASTPRGISTDTQYF.

Only a few counts were recorded for this clone. V usage is TRBV7-2 and J usage is TRBJ2-7; tentatively, D is TRBD2 (5 bases). CDR3 size: 13 residues. Germline V CDR1 and CDR2: SGHTA, FQGNSA. V lost 2 bases and J lost 2, with 7 bases in between. Here the CDR3 reads CASSLRTAYEQYF. CDR3 DNA: TGTGCCAGCAGCTTACGGACTGCCTACGAGCAGTACTTC.

This clone was recorded many times. The V gene is TRBV7-9, the J gene TRBJ2-4; 8 bases map to TRBD1. V lost 4 bases, J lost 8 bases, and 7 bases stayed unmatched. Germline V gene lookup returns CDR1 SEHNR and CDR2 FQNEAQ (reference sequence). The length of the CDR3 is 14 residues. Here the CDR3 DNA reads TGTGCCAGCAGCTCGGACAGGGAGTGGCACATTCAGTACTTC. It yields the protein CASSSDREWHIQYF.

There are a few counts of this clone. This chain links TRBV7-6 with TRBJ2-5; tentative D call: TRBD2 (5 bases). Germline V gene sequence: CDR1 SGHVS, CDR2 FNYEAQ. The CDR3 sequence is 12 residues long. Trimming cost V 5 bases and J 7 bases, with 11 bases left between them. CDR3 residues: CASSPPGVTQYF. The DNA for the CDR3 is TGTGCCAGCAGCCCCCCCGGGGTGACCCAGTACTTC.

This clone was detected only once. The rearrangement links TRBV13 to TRBJ2-7; D gene ambiguous. This CDR3 is 10 amino acids long. The germline CDR1 and CDR2 sequences are PRHDT and FYEKMQ (reference sequence). V lost 2 bases and J lost 7, with 3 bases in between. This chain's CDR3 is CASSLKEQYF. For the CDR3, the DNA is TGTGCCAGCAGCTTAAAAGAGCAGTACTTC.

The chain has TRBV19 and TRBJ2-7, with TRBD2 matching 8 bases. CDR3 length equals 13 residues. Losses at the gene ends were 7 bases for V and 6 bases for J; bases not matched to a gene: 8. Germline V CDR1 and CDR2: LNHDA, SQIVND (reference sequence). The CDR3 bases are TGTGCCAGTATATGGAGCGGGGGAAGCGAGCAGTACTTC. It is translated as CASIWSGGSEQYF. The full variable domain, with the rest looked up from reference TRBV19 and TRBJ2-7, is DGGITQSPKYLFRKEGQNVTLSCEQNLNHDAMYWYRQDPGQGLRLIYYSQIVNDFQKGDIAEGYSVSREKKESFPLTVTSAQKNPTAFYLCASIWSGGSEQYFGPGTRLTVT.

This clone showed up just a few times. The chain links TRBV19 to TRBJ2-2; D is possibly TRBD1 (5 bases). V shed 1 base and J shed 5 bases, with 8 bases lying between them. Looked up from germline, CDR1 is LNHDA and CDR2 is SQIVND (reference sequence). This CDR3 is built from 14 residues. CDR3 loop: CASSIAGATGELFF. CDR3 nucleotides: TGTGCCAGTAGTATAGCTGGGGCGACCGGGGAGCTGTTTTTT.

This chain joins TRBV4-3 and TRBJ1-2; D unclear. V shed 4 bases and J shed 2 bases, with 11 bases lying between them. Germline V gene sequence: CDR1 LGHNA, CDR2 YSLEER. The CDR3 is 14 amino acids. The CDR3 loop reads CASSRAAINYGYTF. Written as DNA, the CDR3 is TGCGCCAGCAGCCGTGCTGCAATCAACTATGGCTACACCTTC.

The rearrangement links TRBV7-2 to TRBJ2-5; 8 bases are shared with TRBD2. The CDR3 consists of 12 residues. CDR1 SGHTA and CDR2 FQGNSA come from the germline V gene. Unmatched junction bases numbered 3, after V lost 6 bases and J lost 6 bases. CDR3 DNA: TGTGCCAGCAGGACTAGCGAAAAGACCCAGTACTTC. This translates into CASRTSEKTQYF.

A few counts support this clone. The rearrangement uses TRBV6-5 and TRBJ2-4, with 8 bases fitting TRBD1. The ends lost 2 bases at V and 4 bases at J; junction bases unmatched: 7. CDR3 length: 16 amino acids. Germline CDR1 reads MNHEY; CDR2 reads SVGAGI. The CDR3 DNA follows: TGTGCCAGCAGTTACAGTCAGGGGGCGGCAAAAAACATTCAGTACTTC. The encoded protein is CASSYSQGAAKNIQYF.

The gene calls are TRBV19 and TRBJ2-3; either TRBD1 or TRBD2 may supply D (6 bases each). V lost 3 bases, J lost 1 base, and 14 bases lay in between. This CDR3 is built from 16 residues. Germline V gives CDR1 LNHDA, CDR2 SQIVND (reference sequence). This chain's CDR3 is CASSIGPGAGTDTQYF. The CDR3 coding sequence is TGTGCCAGTAGTATTGGGCCGGGGGCTGGCACAGATACGCAGTATTTT.

This clone showed up just a few times. This rearrangement joins TRBV28 to TRBJ1-1, with 7 bases fitting TRBD1. Germline V gene sequence: CDR1 MDHEN, CDR2 SYDVKM. This CDR3 spans 16 amino acids. V shed 1 base, J shed 8 bases, and the junction held 13 bases outside the gene matches. The CDR3 DNA follows: TGTGCCAGCAGTTTATTCGGACAGGTCGGACAGGTCGAAGCTTTCTTT. It translates to CASSLFGQVGQVEAFF.

The J gene is TRBJ2-1, the V gene TRBV5-1; no definite D call. CDR1 and CDR2 from the germline V gene are SGHRS and YFSETQ. V lost 0 bases and J lost 5, with 15 bases in between. The CDR3 is made up of 16 amino acids. The CDR3 sequence is CASSLAVNFGNNEQFF. The CDR3 region has the DNA TGCGCCAGCAGCTTGGCCGTTAACTTTGGTAACAATGAGCAGTTCTTC.

This chain links TRBV5-1 with TRBJ2-7; D might be TRBD1 (5 bases). Germline values: CDR1 SGHRS, CDR2 YFSETQ. Trimming removed 0 bases from V and 3 bases from J, with 13 bases in between. The CDR3 covers 15 residues. The CDR3 region has the DNA TGCGCCAGCAGCTTGGCGGGTAGGGGTCTCTACGAGCAGTACTTC. This translates into CASSLAGRGLYEQYF. Full variable domain (remainder filled in from reference TRBV5-1 and TRBJ2-7): KAGVTQTPRYLIKTRGQQVTLSCSPISGHRSVSWYQQTPGQGLQFLFEYFSETQRNKGNFPGRFSGRQFSNSRSEMNVSTLELGDSALYLCASSLAGRGLYEQYFGPGTRLTVT.